A few counts support the clone carrying this T cell receptor (beta chain). Antigen: not known. The CDR3 is 12 amino acids. Per the germline V gene, CDR1 is LGHNT and CDR2 is FRNRAP. The V and J ends lost 0 bases and 7 bases respectively, with 4 bases between them. The record originates from a study of lymphopenia after photon versus proton radiotherapy. Study observations and caveats: Oligoclonal CD8+ Temra expansion after nadir drove photon patients' diversity drop. Photon-treated patients lost naive T cells and TCR diversity; proton-treated stayed stable.

Generated by immunoSEQ multiplex PCR, the TCRdb table keeps only in-frame clones and is missing some. The sample has 6,000 to 8,500 clones, roughly 91% seen once; the top ten hold 15% to 20%. The chain employs TRBV12-5 and TRBJ1-5; D gene unclear. The starting material was peripheral blood, obtained from a patient treated with photon-based radiotherapy. The origin of this receptor is a man aged 60 to 75 with cholangiocarcinoma. The CDR3 region is CASGLVSQPQHF. The CDR3 DNA is TGTGCTAGTGGTTTGGTATCCCAGCCCCAGCATTTT.